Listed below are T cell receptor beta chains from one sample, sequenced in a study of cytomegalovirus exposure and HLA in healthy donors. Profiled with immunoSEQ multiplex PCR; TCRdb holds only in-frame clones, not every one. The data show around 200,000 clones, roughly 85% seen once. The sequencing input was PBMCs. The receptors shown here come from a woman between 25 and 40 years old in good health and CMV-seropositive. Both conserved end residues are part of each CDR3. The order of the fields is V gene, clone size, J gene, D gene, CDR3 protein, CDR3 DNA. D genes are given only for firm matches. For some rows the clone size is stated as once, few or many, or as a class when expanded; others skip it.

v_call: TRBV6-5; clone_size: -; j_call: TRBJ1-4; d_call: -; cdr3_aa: CASSYSYRLRLFF; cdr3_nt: TGTGCCAGCAGTTACTCGTATAGACTTCGGCTGTTTTTT
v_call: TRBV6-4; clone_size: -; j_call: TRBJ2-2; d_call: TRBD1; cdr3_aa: CASSDWDRGALNTGELFF; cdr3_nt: TGTGCCAGCAGTGACTGGGACAGGGGGGCCTTGAACACCGGGGAGCTGTTTTTT
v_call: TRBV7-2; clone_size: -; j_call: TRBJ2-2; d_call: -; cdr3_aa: CASSLIAPNTGELFF; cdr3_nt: TGTGCCAGCAGCTTAATCGCGCCGAACACCGGGGAGCTGTTTTTT
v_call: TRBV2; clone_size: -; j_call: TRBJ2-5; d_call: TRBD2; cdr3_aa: CASSPHLAGEETQYF; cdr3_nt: TGTGCCAGCAGTCCCCATCTAGCGGGAGAAGAGACCCAGTACTTC
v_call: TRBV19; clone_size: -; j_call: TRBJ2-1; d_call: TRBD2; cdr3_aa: CASSISLAGAVYNEQFF; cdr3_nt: TGTGCCAGTAGTATTTCCCTAGCGGGAGCAGTATACAATGAGCAGTTCTTC
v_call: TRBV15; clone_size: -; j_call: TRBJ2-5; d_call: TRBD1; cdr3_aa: CATQDRGQETQYF; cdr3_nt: TGTGCCACTCAAGACAGGGGGCAAGAGACCCAGTACTTC
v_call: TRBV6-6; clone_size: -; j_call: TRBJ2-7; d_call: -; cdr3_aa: CASSRLGYEQYF; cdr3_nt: TGTGCCAGCAGTCGCCTCGGTTACGAGCAGTACTTC
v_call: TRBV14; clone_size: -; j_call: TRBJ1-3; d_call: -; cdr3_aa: CASSQDWGRRYF; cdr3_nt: TGTGCCAGCAGCCAAGATTGGGGCAGGCGGTATTTT
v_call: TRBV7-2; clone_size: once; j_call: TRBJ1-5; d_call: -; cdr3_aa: CASSPGSVFSNQPQHF; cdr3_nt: TGTGCCAGCAGCCCGGGGTCGGTTTTTAGCAATCAGCCCCAGCATTTT
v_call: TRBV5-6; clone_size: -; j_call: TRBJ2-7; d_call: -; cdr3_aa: CASSLTGSYEQYF; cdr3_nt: TGTGCCAGCAGCTTGACGGGGTCCTACGAGCAGTACTTC
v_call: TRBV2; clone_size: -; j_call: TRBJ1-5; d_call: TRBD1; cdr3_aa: CASTTDRGSNQPQHF; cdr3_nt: TGTGCCAGCACTACCGACAGGGGAAGCAATCAGCCCCAGCATTTT
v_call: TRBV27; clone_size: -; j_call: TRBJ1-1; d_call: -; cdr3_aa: CASRVRGGNTEAFF; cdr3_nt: TGTGCCAGCAGGGTTAGGGGCGGGAACACTGAAGCTTTCTTT
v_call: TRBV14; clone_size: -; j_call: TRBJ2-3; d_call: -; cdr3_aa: CASSQVWGRGTQYF; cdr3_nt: TGTGCCAGCAGCCAAGTTTGGGGACGGGGGACGCAGTATTTT
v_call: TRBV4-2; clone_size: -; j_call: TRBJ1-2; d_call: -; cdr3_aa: CASSQGEGRRYGYTF; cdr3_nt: TGTGCCAGCAGCCAGGGAGAGGGAAGGCGATATGGCTACACCTTC
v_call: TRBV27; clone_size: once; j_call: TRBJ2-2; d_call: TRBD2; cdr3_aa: CASTLGASGYNTGELFF; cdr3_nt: TGTGCCAGCACCTTAGGGGCTAGCGGGTACAACACCGGGGAGCTGTTTTTT
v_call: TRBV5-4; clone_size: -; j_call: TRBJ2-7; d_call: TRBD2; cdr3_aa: CASSLRSGGADTYEQYF; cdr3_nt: TGTGCCAGCAGCTTGAGGAGCGGGGGGGCTGACACCTACGAGCAGTACTTC
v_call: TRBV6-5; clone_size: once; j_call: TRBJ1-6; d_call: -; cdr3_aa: CASSVTVISPLHF; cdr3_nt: TGTGCCAGCAGTGTGACAGTTATATCACCCCTCCACTTT
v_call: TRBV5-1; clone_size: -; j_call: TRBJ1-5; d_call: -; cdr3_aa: CASREEVNQPQHF; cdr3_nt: TGCGCCAGCAGGGAGGAGGTTAATCAGCCCCAGCATTTT
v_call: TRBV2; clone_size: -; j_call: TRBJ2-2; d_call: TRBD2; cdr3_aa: CASSETLAGDLFGELFF; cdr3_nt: TGTGCCAGCAGTGAGACGCTAGCGGGAGATCTCTTCGGGGAGCTGTTTTTT
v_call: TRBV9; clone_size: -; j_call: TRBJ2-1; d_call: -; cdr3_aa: CASSVVGANEQFF; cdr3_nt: TGTGCCAGCAGCGTAGTAGGGGCCAATGAGCAGTTCTTC
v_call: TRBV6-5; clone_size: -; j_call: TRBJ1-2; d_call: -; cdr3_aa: CASSFLTGYGYTF; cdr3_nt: TGTGCCAGCAGTTTCTTAACAGGGTACGGCTACACCTTC
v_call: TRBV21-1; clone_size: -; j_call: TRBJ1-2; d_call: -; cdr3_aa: CASSKDWTGVGGYTF; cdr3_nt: TGTGCCAGCAGCAAAGATTGGACAGGGGTCGGGGGCTACACCTTC
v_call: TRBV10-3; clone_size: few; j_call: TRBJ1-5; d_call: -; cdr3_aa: CAISESTDSNQPQHF; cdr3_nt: TGTGCCATCAGTGAGTCGACAGACAGCAATCAGCCCCAGCATTTT
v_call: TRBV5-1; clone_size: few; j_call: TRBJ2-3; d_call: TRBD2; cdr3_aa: CASSLMRGSTDTQYF; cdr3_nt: TGCGCCAGCAGCTTGATGCGGGGGAGCACAGATACGCAGTATTTT
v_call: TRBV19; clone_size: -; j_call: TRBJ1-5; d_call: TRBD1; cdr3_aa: CATSGTGGWQPQHF; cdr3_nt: TGTGCCACCTCTGGCACAGGGGGCTGGCAGCCCCAGCATTTT
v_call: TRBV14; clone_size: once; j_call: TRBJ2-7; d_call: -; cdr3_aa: CASSLYRGGHEQYF; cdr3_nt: TGTGCCAGCAGCCTGTACAGGGGAGGCCACGAGCAGTACTTC
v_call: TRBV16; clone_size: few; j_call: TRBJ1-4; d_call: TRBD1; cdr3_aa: CASSHLDRDDEKLFF; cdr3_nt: TGTGCCAGCAGCCACCTGGACAGGGATGATGAAAAACTGTTTTTT
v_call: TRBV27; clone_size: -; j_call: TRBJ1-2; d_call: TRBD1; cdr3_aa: CASIPRGGQGARFYGYTF; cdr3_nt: TGTGCCAGCATCCCCCGGGGGGGACAGGGGGCGCGTTTCTATGGCTACACCTTC
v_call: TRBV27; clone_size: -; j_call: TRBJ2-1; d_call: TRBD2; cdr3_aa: CASSSHKTSELFTIFQFF; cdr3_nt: TGTGCCAGCAGTTCCCATAAAACTAGCGAACTATTTACCATATTCCAGTTCTTC
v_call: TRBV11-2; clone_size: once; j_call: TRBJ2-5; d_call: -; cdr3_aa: CASSLATPQQETQYF; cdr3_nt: TGTGCCAGCAGCTTAGCTACCCCCCAACAAGAGACCCAGTACTTC
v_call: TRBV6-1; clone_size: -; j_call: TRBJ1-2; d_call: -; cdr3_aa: CASSEGQAFLRGYGYTF; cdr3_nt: TGTGCCAGCAGTGAAGGGCAGGCCTTCCTAAGGGGCTATGGCTACACCTTC
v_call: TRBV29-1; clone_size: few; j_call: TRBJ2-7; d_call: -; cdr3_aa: CSVAIGGAEQQYF; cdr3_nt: TGCAGCGTTGCCATTGGGGGCGCGGAACAGCAGTACTTC
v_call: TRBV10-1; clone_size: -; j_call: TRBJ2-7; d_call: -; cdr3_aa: CASSESTGGYNEQYF; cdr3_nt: TGCGCCAGCAGTGAGTCGACCGGGGGTTACAACGAGCAGTACTTC
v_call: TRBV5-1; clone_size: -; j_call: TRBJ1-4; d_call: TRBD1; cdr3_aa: CASSSGTGNNEKLFF; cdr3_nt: TGCGCCAGCAGCTCTGGGACAGGAAATAATGAAAAACTGTTTTTT
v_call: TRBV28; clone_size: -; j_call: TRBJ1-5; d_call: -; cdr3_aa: CASSSGTYQPQHF; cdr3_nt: TGTGCCAGCAGCTCTGGGACATATCAGCCCCAGCATTTT
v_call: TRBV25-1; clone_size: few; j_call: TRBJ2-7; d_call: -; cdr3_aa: CAYRVTCYEQYF; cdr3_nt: TGTGCCTACAGGGTTACCTGCTACGAGCAGTACTTC
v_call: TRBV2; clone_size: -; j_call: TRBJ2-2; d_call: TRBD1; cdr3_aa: CASSGGQENTGELFF; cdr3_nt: TGTGCCAGTTCCGGGGGACAGGAGAACACCGGGGAGCTGTTTTTT
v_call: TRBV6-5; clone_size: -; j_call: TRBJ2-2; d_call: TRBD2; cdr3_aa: CASSYSAGDTGELFF; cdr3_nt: TGTGCCAGCAGTTACTCGGCGGGAGACACCGGGGAGCTGTTTTTT
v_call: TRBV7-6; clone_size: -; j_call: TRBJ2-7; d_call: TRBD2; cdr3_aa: CASSLSGSLYEQYF; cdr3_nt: TGTGCCAGCAGCTTGAGCGGGAGTCTCTACGAGCAGTACTTC
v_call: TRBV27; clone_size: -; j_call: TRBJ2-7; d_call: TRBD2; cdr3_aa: CASSLRTSGTTSSYEQYF; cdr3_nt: TGTGCCAGCAGTCTACGGACTAGCGGGACTACAAGCTCCTACGAGCAGTACTTC
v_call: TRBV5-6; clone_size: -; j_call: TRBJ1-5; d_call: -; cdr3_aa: CASSLYFDSSNQPQHF; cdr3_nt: TGTGCCAGCAGCTTGTATTTTGACAGTTCTAATCAGCCCCAGCATTTT
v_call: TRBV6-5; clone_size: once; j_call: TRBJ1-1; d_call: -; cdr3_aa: CASSYSPGLGTEAFF; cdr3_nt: TGTGCCAGCAGTTACTCCCCCGGACTGGGGACTGAAGCTTTCTTT
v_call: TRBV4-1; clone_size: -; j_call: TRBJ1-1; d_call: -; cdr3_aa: CASSQDYGVNTEAFF; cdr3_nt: TGCGCCAGCAGCCAAGACTATGGAGTTAACACTGAAGCTTTCTTT
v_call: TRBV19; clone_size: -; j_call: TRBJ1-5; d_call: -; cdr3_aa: CASSIARNQPQHF; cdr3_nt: TGTGCCAGTAGTATAGCTCGGAATCAGCCCCAGCATTTT
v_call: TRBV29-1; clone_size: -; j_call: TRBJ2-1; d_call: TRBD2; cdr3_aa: CSVGGRADNEQFF; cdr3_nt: TGCAGCGTTGGAGGGAGGGCCGATAATGAGCAGTTCTTC
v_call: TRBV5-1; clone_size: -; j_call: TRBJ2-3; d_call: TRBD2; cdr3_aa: CASSLTSSAGGRTPDTQYF; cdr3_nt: TGCGCCAGCAGCTTAACAAGTTCGGCTGGCGGGAGGACCCCAGATACGCAGTATTTT
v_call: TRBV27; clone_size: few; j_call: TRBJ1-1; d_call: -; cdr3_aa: CASSLTFRQVEAFF; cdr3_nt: TGTGCCAGCAGTTTAACCTTCAGACAGGTTGAAGCTTTCTTT
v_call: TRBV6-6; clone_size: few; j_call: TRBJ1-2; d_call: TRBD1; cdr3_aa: CASRIDRVVYGYTF; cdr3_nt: TGTGCCAGCAGGATCGACAGGGTGGTTTATGGCTACACCTTC
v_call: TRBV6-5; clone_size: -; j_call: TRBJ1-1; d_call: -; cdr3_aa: CASRVRGYTEAFF; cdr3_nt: TGTGCCAGCAGAGTCAGGGGCTACACTGAAGCTTTCTTT